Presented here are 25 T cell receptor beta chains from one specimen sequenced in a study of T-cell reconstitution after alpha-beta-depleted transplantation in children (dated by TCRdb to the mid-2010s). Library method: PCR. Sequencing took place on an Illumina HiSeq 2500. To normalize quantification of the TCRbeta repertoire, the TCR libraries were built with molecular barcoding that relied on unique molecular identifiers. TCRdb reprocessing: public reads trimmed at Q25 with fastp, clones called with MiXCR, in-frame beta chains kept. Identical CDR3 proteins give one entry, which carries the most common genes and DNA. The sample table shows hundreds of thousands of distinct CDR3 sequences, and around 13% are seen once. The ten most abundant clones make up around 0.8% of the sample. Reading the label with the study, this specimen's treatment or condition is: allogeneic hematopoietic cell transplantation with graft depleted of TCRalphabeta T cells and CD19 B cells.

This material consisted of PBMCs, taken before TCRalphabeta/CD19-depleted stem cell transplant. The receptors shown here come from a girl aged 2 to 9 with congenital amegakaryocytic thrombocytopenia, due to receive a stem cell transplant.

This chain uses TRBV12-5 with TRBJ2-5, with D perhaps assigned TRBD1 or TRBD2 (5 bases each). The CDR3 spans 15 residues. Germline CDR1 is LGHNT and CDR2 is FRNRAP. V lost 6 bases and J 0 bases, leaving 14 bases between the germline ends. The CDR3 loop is CASGYNQGDQETQYF. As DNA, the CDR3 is TGTGCTAGTGGCTATAACCAGGGAGACCAAGAGACCCAGTACTTC.

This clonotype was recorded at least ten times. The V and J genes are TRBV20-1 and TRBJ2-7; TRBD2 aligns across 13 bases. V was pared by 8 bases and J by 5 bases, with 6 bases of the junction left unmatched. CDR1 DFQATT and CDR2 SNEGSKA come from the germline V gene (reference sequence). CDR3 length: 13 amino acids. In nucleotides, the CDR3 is TGCAGTCCCCGACTAGCGGGAGGCCACGAGCAGTACTTC. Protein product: CSPRLAGGHEQYF.

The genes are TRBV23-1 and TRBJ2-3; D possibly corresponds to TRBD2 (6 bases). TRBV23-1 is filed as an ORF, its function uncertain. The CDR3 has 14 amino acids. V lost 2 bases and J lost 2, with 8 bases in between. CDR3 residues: CASSQRGLTDTQYF. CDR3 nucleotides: TGCGCCAGCAGTCAAAGGGGACTCACAGATACGCAGTATTTT.

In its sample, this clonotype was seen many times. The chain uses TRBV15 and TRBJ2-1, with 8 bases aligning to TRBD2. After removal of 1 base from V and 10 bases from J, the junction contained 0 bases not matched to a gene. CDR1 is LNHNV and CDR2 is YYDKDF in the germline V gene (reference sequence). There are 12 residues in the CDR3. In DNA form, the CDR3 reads TGTGCCACCAGCAGAGCTAGCGGGGAGCAGTTCTTC. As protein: CATSRASGEQFF.

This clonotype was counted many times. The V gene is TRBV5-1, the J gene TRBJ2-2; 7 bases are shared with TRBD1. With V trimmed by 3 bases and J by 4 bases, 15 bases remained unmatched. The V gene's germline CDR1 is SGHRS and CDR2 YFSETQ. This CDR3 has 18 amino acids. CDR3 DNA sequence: TGCGCCAGCAGCTCCAGCCTAACAGGGGATAGGATCACCGGGGAGCTGTTTTTT. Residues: CASSSSLTGDRITGELFF.

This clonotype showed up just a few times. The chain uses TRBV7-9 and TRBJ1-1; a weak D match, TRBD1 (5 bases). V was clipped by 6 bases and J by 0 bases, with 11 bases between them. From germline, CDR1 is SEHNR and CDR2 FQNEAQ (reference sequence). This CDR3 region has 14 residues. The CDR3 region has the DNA TGTGCCAGCAGTCAACAGGCTTTGAACACTGAAGCTTTCTTT. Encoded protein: CASSQQALNTEAFF.

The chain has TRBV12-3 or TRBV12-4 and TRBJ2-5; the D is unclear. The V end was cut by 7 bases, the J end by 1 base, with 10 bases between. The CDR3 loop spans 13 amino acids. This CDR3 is CASTPAAQETQYF. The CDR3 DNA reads TGTGCCAGCACCCCGGCGGCCCAAGAGACCCAGTACTTC.

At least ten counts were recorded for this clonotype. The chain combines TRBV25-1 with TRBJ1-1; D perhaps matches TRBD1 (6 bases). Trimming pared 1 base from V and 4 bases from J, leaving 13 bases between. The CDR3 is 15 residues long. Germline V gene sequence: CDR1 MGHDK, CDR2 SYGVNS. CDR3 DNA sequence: TGTGCCAGCAGTGAATCAGGCAGGGGCCTCACTGAAGCTTTCTTT. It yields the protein CASSESGRGLTEAFF.

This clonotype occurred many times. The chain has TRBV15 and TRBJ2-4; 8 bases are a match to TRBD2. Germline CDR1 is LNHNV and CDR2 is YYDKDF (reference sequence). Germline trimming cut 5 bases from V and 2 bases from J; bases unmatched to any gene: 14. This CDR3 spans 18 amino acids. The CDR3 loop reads CATSEQMLAGISKNIQYF. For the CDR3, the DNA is TGTGCCACCAGCGAACAAATGCTAGCGGGTATCTCCAAAAACATTCAGTACTTC.

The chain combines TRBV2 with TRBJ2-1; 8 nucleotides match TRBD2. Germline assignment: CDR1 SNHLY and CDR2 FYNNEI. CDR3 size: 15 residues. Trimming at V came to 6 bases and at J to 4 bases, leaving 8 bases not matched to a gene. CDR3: CASRDTSGAYNEQFF. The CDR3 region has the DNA TGTGCCAGCAGGGACACTAGCGGAGCTTACAATGAGCAGTTCTTC.

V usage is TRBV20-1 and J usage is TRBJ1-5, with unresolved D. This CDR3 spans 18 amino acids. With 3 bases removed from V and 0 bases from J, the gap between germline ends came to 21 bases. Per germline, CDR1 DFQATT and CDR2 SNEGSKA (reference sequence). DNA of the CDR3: TGCAGTGCTAGTCCTCGAGTTGGAGGGTGGAATAGCAATCAGCCCCAGCATTTT. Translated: CSASPRVGGWNSNQPQHF.

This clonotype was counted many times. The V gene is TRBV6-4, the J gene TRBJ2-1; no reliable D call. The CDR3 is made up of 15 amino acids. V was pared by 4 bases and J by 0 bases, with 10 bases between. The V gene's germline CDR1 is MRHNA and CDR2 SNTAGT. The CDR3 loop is CASSVTANSYNEQFF. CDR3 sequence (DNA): TGTGCCAGCAGTGTGACTGCCAACTCCTACAATGAGCAGTTCTTC.

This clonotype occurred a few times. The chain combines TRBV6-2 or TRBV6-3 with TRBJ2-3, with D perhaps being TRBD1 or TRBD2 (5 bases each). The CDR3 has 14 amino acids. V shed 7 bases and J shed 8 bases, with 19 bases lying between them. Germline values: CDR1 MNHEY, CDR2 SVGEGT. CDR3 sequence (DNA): TGTGCCAGCACCGGGACCGATGTAACAAGTACGCAGTATTTT. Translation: CASTGTDVTSTQYF.

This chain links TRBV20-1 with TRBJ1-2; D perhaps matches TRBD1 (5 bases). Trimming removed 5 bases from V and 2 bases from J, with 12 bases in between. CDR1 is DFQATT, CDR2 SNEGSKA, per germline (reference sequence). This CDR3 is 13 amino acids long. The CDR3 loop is CSAHRDDNYGYTF. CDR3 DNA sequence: TGCAGTGCTCACCGGGACGACAACTATGGCTACACCTTC.

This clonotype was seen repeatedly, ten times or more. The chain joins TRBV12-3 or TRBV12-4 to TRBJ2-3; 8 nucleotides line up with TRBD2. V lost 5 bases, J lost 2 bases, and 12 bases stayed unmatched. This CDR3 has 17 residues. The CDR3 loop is CASSETGTRWATDTQYF. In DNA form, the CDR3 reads TGTGCCAGCAGTGAAACCGGGACTAGGTGGGCCACAGATACGCAGTATTTT.

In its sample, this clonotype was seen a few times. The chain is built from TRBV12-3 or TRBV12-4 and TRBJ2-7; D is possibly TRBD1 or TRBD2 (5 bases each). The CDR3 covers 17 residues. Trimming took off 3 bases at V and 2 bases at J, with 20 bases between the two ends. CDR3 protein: CASSLGPRPLPTYEQYF. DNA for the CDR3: TGTGCCAGCAGTTTGGGACCCCGTCCCCTACCCACCTACGAGCAGTACTTC.

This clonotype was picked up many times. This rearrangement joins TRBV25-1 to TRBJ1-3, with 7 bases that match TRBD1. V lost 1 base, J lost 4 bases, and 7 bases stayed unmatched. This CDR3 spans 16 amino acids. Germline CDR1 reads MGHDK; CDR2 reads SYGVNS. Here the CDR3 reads CASSESRTGIGNTIYF. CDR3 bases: TGTGCCAGCAGTGAATCCCGGACAGGAATCGGAAACACCATATATTTT.

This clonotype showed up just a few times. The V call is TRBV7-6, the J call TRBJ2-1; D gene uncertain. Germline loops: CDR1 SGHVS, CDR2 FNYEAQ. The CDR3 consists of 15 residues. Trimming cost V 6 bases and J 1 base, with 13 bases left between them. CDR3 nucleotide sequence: TGTGCCAGCAGTTATAATCCGGCTTCCTACAATGAGCAGTTCTTC. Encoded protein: CASSYNPASYNEQFF.

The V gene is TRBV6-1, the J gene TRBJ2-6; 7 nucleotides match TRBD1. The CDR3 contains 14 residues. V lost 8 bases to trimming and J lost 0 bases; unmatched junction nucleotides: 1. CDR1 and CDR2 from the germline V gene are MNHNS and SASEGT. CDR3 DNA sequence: TGTGCCAGCGGGGACAGCTCTGGGGCCAACGTCCTGACTTTC. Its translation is CASGDSSGANVLTF.

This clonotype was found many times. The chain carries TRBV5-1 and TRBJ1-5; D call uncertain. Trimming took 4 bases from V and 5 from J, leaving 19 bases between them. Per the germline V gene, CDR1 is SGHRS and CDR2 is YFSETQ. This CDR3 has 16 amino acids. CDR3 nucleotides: TGCGCCAGCAGCGGCGAAGACCGAGAGACGCATCAGCCCCAGCATTTT. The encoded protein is CASSGEDRETHQPQHF.

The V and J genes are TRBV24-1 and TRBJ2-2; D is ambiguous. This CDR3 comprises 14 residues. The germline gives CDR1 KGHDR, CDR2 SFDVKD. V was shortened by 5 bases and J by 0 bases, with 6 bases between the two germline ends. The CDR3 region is CATSVNPNTGELFF. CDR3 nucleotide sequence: TGTGCCACCAGTGTAAACCCGAACACCGGGGAGCTGTTTTTT.

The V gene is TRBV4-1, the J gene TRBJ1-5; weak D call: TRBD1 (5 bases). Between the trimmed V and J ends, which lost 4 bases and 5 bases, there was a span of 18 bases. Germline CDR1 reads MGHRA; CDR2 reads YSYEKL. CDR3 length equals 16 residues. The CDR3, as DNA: TGCGCCAGCAGCCCCCGGGACTATCACCCACATCAGCCCCAGCATTTT. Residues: CASSPRDYHPHQPQHF.

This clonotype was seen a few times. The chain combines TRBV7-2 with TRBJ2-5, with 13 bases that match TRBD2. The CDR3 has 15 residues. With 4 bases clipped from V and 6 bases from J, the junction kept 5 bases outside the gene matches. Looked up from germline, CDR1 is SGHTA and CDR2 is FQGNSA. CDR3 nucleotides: TGTGCCAGCAGCTCTGGACTAGCGGGAGCGCAGACCCAGTACTTC. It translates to CASSSGLAGAQTQYF.

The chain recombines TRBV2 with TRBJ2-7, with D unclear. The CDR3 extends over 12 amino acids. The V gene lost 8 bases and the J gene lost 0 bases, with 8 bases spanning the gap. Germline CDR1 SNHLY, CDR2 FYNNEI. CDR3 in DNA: TGTGCCAGCGAGACTGACTCCTACGAGCAGTACTTC. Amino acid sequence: CASETDSYEQYF. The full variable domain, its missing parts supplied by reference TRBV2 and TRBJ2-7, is EPEVTQTPSHQVTQMGQEVILRCVPISNHLYFYWYRQILGQKVEFLVSFYNNEISEKSEIFDDQFSVERPDGSNFTLKIRSTKLEDSAMYFCASETDSYEQYFGPGTRLTVT.

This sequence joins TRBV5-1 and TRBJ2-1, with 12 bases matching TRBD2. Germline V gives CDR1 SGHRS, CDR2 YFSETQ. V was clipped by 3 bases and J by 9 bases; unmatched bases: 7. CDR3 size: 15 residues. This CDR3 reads CASSSLAGGQVEQFF. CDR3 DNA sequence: TGCGCCAGCAGCTCACTAGCGGGAGGCCAAGTTGAGCAGTTCTTC.